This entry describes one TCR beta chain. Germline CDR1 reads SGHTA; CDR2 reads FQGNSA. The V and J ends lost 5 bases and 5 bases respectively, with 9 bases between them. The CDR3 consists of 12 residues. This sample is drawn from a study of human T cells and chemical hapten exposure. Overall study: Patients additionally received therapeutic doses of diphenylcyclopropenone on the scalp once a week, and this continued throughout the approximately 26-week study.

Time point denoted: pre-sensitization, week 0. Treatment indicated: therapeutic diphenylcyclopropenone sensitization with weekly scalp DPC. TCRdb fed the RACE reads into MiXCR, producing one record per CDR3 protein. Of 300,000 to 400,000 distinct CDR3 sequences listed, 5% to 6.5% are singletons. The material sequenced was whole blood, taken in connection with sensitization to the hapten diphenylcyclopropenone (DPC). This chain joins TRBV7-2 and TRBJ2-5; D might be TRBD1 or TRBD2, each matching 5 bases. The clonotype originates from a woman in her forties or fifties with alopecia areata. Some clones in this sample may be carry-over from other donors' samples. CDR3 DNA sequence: TGTGCCAGCAGCCCCGGGACCGAGACCCAGTACTTC. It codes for CASSPGTETQYF.